Included here is one T cell receptor (beta chain) sequence, with context. Its antigen remains unidentified. Base qualities are not at hand, and no much larger clone is one base apart. The junction carries 11 bases between V and J, which are trimmed by 5 bases and 6 bases respectively. CDR1 and CDR2 (SGHNT, YENEEA) derive from the germline V gene. The CDR3, cysteine through phenylalanine, is 13 amino acids long. Just CDR3 DNA is preserved here, 39 bases in frame from base 1. The protocol used for the library was the immunoSEQ multiplex PCR assay. For the multiplex PCR, a mixture combining 60 forward primers for TCR Vbeta segments and 13 reverse primers for TCR Jbeta segments was used. Amplification of the CDR3 region of rearranged TCR beta genes was performed with a multiplex PCR assay on genomic DNA. The Illumina HiSeq System was used to sequence the amplified TCR beta libraries as 87-base-pair reads. In the source study's methods: In a later analysis, approximately 74 million unique TCR beta chains were counted across the roughly 700 repertoires, and some 10 million of these chains were shared by at least two donors. Raw reads were error-corrected and collapsed into unique sequences by a nearest-neighbor algorithm in which closely related sequences were merged to remove PCR and sequencing errors. Alignment of CDR3 sequences to IMGT reference sequences was used to assign V, D and J gene segments. For a sequence to be retained, a match of at least six nucleotides to both a V gene segment and a J gene segment was required. Rearrangements were called productive when the CDR3 lacked stop codons and stayed in frame with V and J; all others were non-productive. Following IMGT convention, CDR3 was defined as the stretch from the second conserved V-encoded cysteine to the conserved J-encoded phenylalanine. The earlier analysis of about 640 of the donors excluded any sequence lacking an unambiguous match to a single V gene segment. In an earlier analysis of several hundred of the donors, V segments were called functional above 56.7% productive rearrangements and were called segregating when the between-donor standard deviation exceeded 5%. A statistical classification framework was built to diagnose cytomegalovirus status from the catalog of TCR beta chain sequences. A later analysis assigned V and J genes by comparing TCR nucleotide sequences with IMGT/GENE-DB human TR gene sequences. Using the TCRdist pipeline, a later analysis assigned CDR3 sequences along with most-parsimonious VDJ recombination scenarios. In a later analysis, every TCR beta chain was defined by the combination of its CDR3 amino acid sequence and its V-gene family, and reads without a unique V-gene family were dropped. A later analysis removed 550 to 700 highly shared, low-generation-probability nucleotide sequences to deal with suspected cross-contamination and a sequencing artifact. A later analysis calculated a clonal expansion index for each public chain from normalized within-repertoire ranks of inferred template counts. Generation probabilities in a later analysis came from a VDJ recombination model fitted to out-of-frame rearrangements, and those results were checked against IGoR. In a later analysis, hypergeometric tests were used to score TCR-TCR, TCR-HLA and TCR-CMV co-occurrence, with a repertoire-size bias correction applied to TCR pairs. False discovery rates were estimated in a later analysis by permuting HLA or CMV assignments 20 times. In a later analysis, co-occurring TCRs were grouped using DBSCAN, with TCRdist sequence similarity added in when clustering inside HLA-allele-positive subsets. For co-occurrence clustering, repertoires with fewer than 30,000 or more than 120,000 public chains were excluded, along with about five repertoires with anomalous nucleotide sharing. TCRdb mirrors the immuneACCESS table, restricted to in-frame sequences. Some clones are absent from its copies; in checked studies, under half trace to an unresolved V gene, and the reason for the others is unknown. The V and J calls and the clone size are those of that table, but D and trimming were determined from the DNA. Across this sample there are around 180,000 clones, with 78% seen only once. The ten largest account for roughly 6% of the sample.

The sample comes from a study of cytomegalovirus exposure and HLA in healthy donors (TCRdb year 2017). For context, the study as a whole: In an earlier analysis of 587 of the donors, 250 to 300 Gb of sequence data and about 110 million unique TCR beta sequences from 180 million or so T cells were reported. About 280 gigabases of sequencing data and around 85 million unique TCR sequences made up an early release that covered roughly 670 HLA-typed donors. The genetic ancestry cluster associated with self-reported Caucasian donors included 81% of the 300 to 400 genotyped donors. The study was designed to test whether signatures of past pathogen exposure could be identified by cataloging public T cell receptors. The T cell repertoires of 670 or so subjects were profiled by immunosequencing and related to cytomegalovirus serostatus. In addition to the first cohort of hundreds of subjects, a separate validation cohort of approximately 120 different subjects was used. To predict cytomegalovirus infection status, the study combined high-throughput TCR immunosequencing, statistical association of individual TCRs with disease status, and machine learning. A later analysis re-analyzed previously published TCR beta repertoires from 550 to 700 donors and added high-resolution HLA genotyping to study TCR occurrence patterns. Rather than using new phenotypic data, the later analysis identified candidate immune exposures from TCR beta sequences and from how often those sequences occurred across donors. An earlier analysis of around 580 of the donors used high-throughput TCR beta sequencing to judge whether each TCR beta V gene segment behaved as functional or pseudogenic. Alongside the repertoire data, information on donor age, sex, ethnicity and CMV serostatus was compiled. A later genetic analysis took genome-wide SNP genotypes for about three fifths of the roughly 670 donors and used that subset as a discovery cohort. All discovery cohort repertoires had been generated using a single sequencing platform. HLA typing included class I and class II loci at four-digit resolution. The number of donors typed differed by locus, with roughly 620-630 for A, B, C, DRB1 and DQB1, more than 500 for DQA1, 600 to 610 for DPA1, and some 450 for DPB1. Because of strong linkage in the cohort, roughly five DR-DQ haplotypes were treated as single units for association and clustering. Across about 370 genotyped donors of the cohort, an average of 235,054 unique TCR beta nucleotide sequences per donor were sequenced, and approximately 19% of those sequences were non-productive. Study-wide findings and limitations: In an earlier analysis of some 640 of the donors, most TCR beta V segments were observed in productive rearrangements about 87% or about 30% of the time, broadly matching IMGT annotations. In a later analysis, several top co-occurrence clusters were reported to appear linked to parvovirus B19, influenza, CMV and Epstein-Barr virus. The classifier was reported to diagnose cytomegalovirus status with high specificity and sensitivity in both the original and validation cohorts. Compared with the roughly 720-donor mean, donors in an Asian-associated ancestry cluster had fewer N-insertions in productive TCRs, according to a later genetic analysis. Specific HLA alleles were associated with roughly 16,000 TCR beta sequences at a false discovery rate of 0.05 in a later analysis. The study gave a list of under 200 TCR beta chains associated with cytomegalovirus. According to a later analysis, most CMV-associated TCR beta chains appeared to be HLA-restricted, and the HLA associations seemed to be driven largely by CMV exposure. A further reported finding was that TCR beta sequences accurately predicted the HLA-A and HLA-B alleles for most subjects in the first cohort. While some public TCRs were present in many individuals, most TCR sequences turned up only very rarely across donors. This cohort had only TCR beta chains sequenced, and the lack of alpha or paired-chain data limited which features could be detected. In a later analysis, HLA-associated TCR beta chains were found to be more clonally expanded and to have lower generation probabilities than equally common non-associated chains. Immune exposure information for the cohort was limited to CMV serostatus. Sequencing depth was assumed to be roughly uniform across donors in the presence/absence analyses, though that assumption may not hold. HLA typing was unavailable for some donors at each locus, so association tests used only the typed subset. A cluster of highly shared sequence variants was judged likely to be a technical artifact of the sequencing pipeline. Some IMGT-functional V segments, including TRBV6-2 and TRBV6-3, could not be distinguished by the 87-base-pair reads and were therefore excluded. The authors suggested that the approach could potentially be generalized to other disease states and immunological phenotypes. Because counts were too low, seventeen rarely observed V segments, including chromosome 9 orphons, were excluded from the earlier analysis of about 500 of the donors. Linkage disequilibrium might explain the correlated functional status among segregating V segments, but an unknown experimental factor could not be excluded. In vitro tests confirmed that three of the cytomegalovirus-associated TCR beta chains recognize cytomegalovirus antigens. Assigning TCR associations to individual alleles was difficult when HLA alleles, especially DR and DQ, strongly co-occurred. In a later analysis, TCR association rates were found to vary across HLA loci, with the most associated TCRs seen for DRB1 alleles and the fewest for HLA-C alleles. A later genetic analysis associated a missense DCLRE1C variant with V-gene and J-gene trimming of TCR beta chains, and an independent cohort replicated the association.

The cohort comprised hundreds of healthy bone marrow donors. At the time of sampling, all cohort members were nominally healthy, though unrecorded immune exposures were likely present. The donor tested CMV seropositive and was one of the 289 seropositive cohort members. Each donor provided a peripheral blood sample, and peripheral blood mononuclear cells were used for TCR beta sequencing. Genomic DNA extraction from the blood cell samples was performed with the Qiagen DNeasy Blood Extraction Kit. This TCR was recovered from a woman in her twenties or thirties in good health and CMV-seropositive. The sequenced sample consisted of PBMCs. The chain joins TRBV11-3 to TRBJ2-4; tentative D gene TRBD1, with 6 bases matching. The sequenced DNA: TGTGCCAGCAGCAACCGGGACACAAACATTCAGTACTTC. This encodes CASSNRDTNIQYF.